This T cell receptor beta chain emerged from a study of T-cell reconstitution after alpha-beta-depleted transplantation in children (dated by TCRdb to 2015 to 2016). About the study as a whole: The study quantitatively tracked T-cell immune reconstitution after TCRalphabeta/CD19-depleted allogeneic hematopoietic cell transplantation in children using TCR repertoire profiling.

The library was obtained by PCR. Sequenced using an Illumina HiSeq 2500. TCR libraries were prepared with molecular barcoding, using unique molecular identifiers to normalize TCRbeta repertoire quantification. Clones were called with MiXCR by TCRdb after fastp trimmed the public reads at Q25, and only in-frame beta chains were retained. A single entry per CDR3 protein holds the most common genes and DNA from its merged rows. The table for this sample lists 300,000 or so distinct CDR3 sequences; over 8% of them were counted only once. Roughly a tenth of the sample lies in the top ten. Concerning this clonotype itself: Its antigen remains unidentified. No base quality information exists; no much larger clone differs at one position.

Per the germline V gene, SGHTA is the CDR1 and FQGTGA is the CDR2. There are 16 amino acids in the CDR3, from cysteine to phenylalanine inclusive. Only CDR3 DNA is held: 48 bases, read in frame from base 1. V sheds 0 bases and J sheds 12 bases, leaving 21 bases between their ends. The clonotype originates from a human donor who donated a stem cell graft to a child with SCID. Sequenced here: PBMCs from the stem cell graft donor, sampled from the stem cell graft. The sequence links TRBV7-3 to TRBJ2-1, with TRBD1 perhaps the D gene, on 6 matching bases. The nucleotides read TGTGCCAGCAGCTTAACCACCGGTCCCTACAGGGCCCCGCAGTTCTTC. This sequence encodes CASSLTTGPYRAPQFF.